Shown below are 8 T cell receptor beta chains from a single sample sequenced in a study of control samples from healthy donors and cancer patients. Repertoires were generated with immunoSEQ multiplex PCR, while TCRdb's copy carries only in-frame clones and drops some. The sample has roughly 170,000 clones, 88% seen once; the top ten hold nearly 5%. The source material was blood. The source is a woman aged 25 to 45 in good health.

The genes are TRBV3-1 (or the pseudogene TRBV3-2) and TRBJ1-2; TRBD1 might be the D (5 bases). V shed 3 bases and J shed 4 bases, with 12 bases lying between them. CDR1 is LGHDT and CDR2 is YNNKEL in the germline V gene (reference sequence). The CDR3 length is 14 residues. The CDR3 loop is CASSQIRAAYGYTF. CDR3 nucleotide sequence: TGTGCCAGCAGCCAGATCAGGGCCGCCTATGGCTACACCTTC.

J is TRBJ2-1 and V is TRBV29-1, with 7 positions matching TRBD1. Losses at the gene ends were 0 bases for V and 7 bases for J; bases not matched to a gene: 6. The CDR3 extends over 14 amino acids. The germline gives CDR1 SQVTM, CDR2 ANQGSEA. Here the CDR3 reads CSVEDGDRANEQFF. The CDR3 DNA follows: TGCAGCGTTGAAGATGGCGACAGGGCAAATGAGCAGTTCTTC.

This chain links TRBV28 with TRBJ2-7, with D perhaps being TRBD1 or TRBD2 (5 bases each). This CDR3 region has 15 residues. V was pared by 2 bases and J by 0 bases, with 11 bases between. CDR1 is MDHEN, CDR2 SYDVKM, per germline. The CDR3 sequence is CASSLGPRGSYEQYF. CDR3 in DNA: TGTGCCAGCAGTTTAGGGCCGAGGGGCTCCTACGAGCAGTACTTC.

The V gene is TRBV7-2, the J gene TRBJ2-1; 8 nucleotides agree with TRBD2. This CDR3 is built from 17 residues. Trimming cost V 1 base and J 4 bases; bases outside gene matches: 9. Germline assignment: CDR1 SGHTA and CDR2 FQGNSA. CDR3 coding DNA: TGTGCCAGCAGCTTAGGCCTGCTAGCGGGCCATTACAATGAGCAGTTCTTC. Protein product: CASSLGLLAGHYNEQFF.

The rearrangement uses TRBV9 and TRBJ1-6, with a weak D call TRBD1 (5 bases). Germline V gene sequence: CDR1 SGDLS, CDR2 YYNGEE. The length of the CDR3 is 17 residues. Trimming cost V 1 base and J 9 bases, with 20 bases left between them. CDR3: CASSVTTGTSTSSPLHF. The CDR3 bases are TGTGCCAGCAGCGTAACGACCGGGACCTCGACCAGTTCACCCCTCCACTTT.

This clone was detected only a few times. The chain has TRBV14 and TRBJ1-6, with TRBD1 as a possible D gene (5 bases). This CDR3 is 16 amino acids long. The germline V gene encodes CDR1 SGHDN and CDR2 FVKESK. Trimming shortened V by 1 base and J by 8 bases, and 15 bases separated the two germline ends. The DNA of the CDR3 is TGTGCCAGCAGCCAAGCGGGGGGAGGCAGGTATTCACCCCTCCACTTT. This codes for CASSQAGGGRYSPLHF.

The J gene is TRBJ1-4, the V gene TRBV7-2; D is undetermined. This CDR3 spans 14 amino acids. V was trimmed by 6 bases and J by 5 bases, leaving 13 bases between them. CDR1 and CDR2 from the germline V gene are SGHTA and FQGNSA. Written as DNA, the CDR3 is TGTGCCAGCAGTTACGGGCGAACGAATGAAAAACTGTTTTTT. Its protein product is CASSYGRTNEKLFF. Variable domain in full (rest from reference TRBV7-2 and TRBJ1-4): GAGVSQSPSNKVTEKGKDVELRCDPISGHTALYWYRQSLGQGLEFLIYFQGNSAPDKSGLPSDRFSAERTGGSVSTLTIQRTQQEDSAVYLCASSYGRTNEKLFFGSGTQLSVL.

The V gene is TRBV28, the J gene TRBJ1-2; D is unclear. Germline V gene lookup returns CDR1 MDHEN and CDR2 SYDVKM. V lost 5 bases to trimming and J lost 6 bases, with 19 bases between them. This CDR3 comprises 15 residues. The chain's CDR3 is CASSRKGGRLHGYTF. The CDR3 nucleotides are TGTGCCAGCAGTAGAAAGGGTGGCCGATTGCATGGCTACACCTTC.